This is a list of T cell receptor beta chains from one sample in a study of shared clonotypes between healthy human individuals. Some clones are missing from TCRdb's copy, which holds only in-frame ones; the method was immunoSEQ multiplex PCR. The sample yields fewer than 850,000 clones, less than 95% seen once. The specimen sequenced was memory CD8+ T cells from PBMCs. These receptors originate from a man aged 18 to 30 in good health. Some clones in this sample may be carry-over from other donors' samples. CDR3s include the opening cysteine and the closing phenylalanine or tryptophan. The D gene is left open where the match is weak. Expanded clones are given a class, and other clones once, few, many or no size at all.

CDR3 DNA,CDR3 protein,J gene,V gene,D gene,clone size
TGCGCCAGCAGCCAAGATTGGGCCCGGGACAGGGAAATTGTCGGGGAGCTGTTTTTT,CASSQDWARDREIVGELFF,TRBJ2-2,TRBV4-3,TRBD1,NA
TGTGCCTGGAGTGTACCCAGGAGCGAGCAGTACTTC,CAWSVPRSEQYF,TRBJ2-7,TRBV30,NA,NA
TGTGCCAGCACCCTTCTTGGTGGCGGCTATCAGCCCCAGCATTTT,CASTLLGGGYQPQHF,TRBJ1-5,TRBV28,NA,NA
TGTGCCAGCAGTAAAAATGGCCACGTGTTTAATCAGCCCCAGCATTTT,CASSKNGHVFNQPQHF,TRBJ1-5,TRBV28,NA,NA
TGTGCCAGCAGCTTAAACCACTTCGCGAACACCGGGGAGCTGTTTTTT,CASSLNHFANTGELFF,TRBJ2-2,TRBV7-2,NA,NA
TGTGCCAGCAGTTTGAGACAGGATCCCGGGGAGCTGTTTTTT,CASSLRQDPGELFF,TRBJ2-2,TRBV7-9,NA,NA
TGTGCCAGCAGCACGATAGCGGGAGGCCCATCCGGGGAGCTGTTTTTT,CASSTIAGGPSGELFF,TRBJ2-2,TRBV7-3,TRBD2,NA
TGTGCCTGGAAAGGGGGCGCGAACACTGAAGCTTTCTTT,CAWKGGANTEAFF,TRBJ1-1,TRBV30,TRBD1,NA
TGCGCCAGCAGCTATCCCAGGGGGCGCGGTGCTCTCGCCGGCGGCTACACCTTC,CASSYPRGRGALAGGYTF,TRBJ1-2,TRBV5-1,TRBD1,NA
TGCACCAGCAGCCAAGACAGGGGGCGAGAGACCCAGTACTTC,CTSSQDRGRETQYF,TRBJ2-5,TRBV1,NA,few
TGTGCCAGCAGCCCCCCCCCGGGATCCAGGGGGGATTATGGCTACACCTTC,CASSPPPGSRGDYGYTF,TRBJ1-2,TRBV7-9,TRBD1,few
TGCAGTGTACGTGGACACGAGCAGTACTTC,CSVRGHEQYF,TRBJ2-7,TRBV20-1,NA,NA
TGCAGCGTTGAGTGTATGAGGGAGGGTTGGAACAATGAGCAGTTCTTC,CSVECMREGWNNEQFF,TRBJ2-1,TRBV29-1,TRBD2,NA
TGCGCCAGCAGCTCCAGGGGGCTCCCGGGCTACGAGCAGTACTTC,CASSSRGLPGYEQYF,TRBJ2-7,TRBV4-1,TRBD1,NA
TGTGCCAGCAGTTACTCGCTGGCAGGGAGGTATGGCTACACCTTC,CASSYSLAGRYGYTF,TRBJ1-2,TRBV6-5,NA,NA
TGTGCCAGCAGTGAAAAAGGGACAGGGTACACCGGGGAGCTGTTTTTT,CASSEKGTGYTGELFF,TRBJ2-2,TRBV2,TRBD1,once
TGTGCCATCAGTATACTGGACGGGTCCTACGAGCAGTACTTC,CAISILDGSYEQYF,TRBJ2-7,TRBV10-3,NA,NA
TGTGCCAGCAGTGAAGGACAGGGGTTTGGCACTGAAGCTTTCTTT,CASSEGQGFGTEAFF,TRBJ1-1,TRBV25-1,TRBD1,few
TGTGCCAGCAGACCACAGGGCAGCACTGAAGCTTTCTTT,CASRPQGSTEAFF,TRBJ1-1,TRBV27,NA,once
TGTGCCTGGAGTGTACCGCCTCGGAGGTACCAAGAGACCCAGTACTTC,CAWSVPPRRYQETQYF,TRBJ2-5,TRBV30,NA,NA
TGTGCCAGCAGCTTGAGACAGGCATGGAACCCAGATACGCAGTATTTT,CASSLRQAWNPDTQYF,TRBJ2-3,TRBV7-9,NA,NA
TGTGCCAGCAGCTCTCGGGCAACACTAGGTCTCCAAGAGCAGTACTTC,CASSSRATLGLQEQYF,TRBJ2-7,TRBV7-8,NA,NA
TGTGCCAGCAGCACCCGACAGGGAGACTATGGCTACACCTTC,CASSTRQGDYGYTF,TRBJ1-2,TRBV9,TRBD1,NA
TGTGCCAGCCTTCAGGGGGGCTACGAGCAGTACTTC,CASLQGGYEQYF,TRBJ2-7,TRBV28,NA,NA
TGTGCCAGCCGTACGGACAGGCTGAACACCGGGGAGCTGTTTTTT,CASRTDRLNTGELFF,TRBJ2-2,TRBV6-5,TRBD1,NA
TGTGCCAGTAAGGGACAGGAGAACACTGAAGCTTTCTTT,CASKGQENTEAFF,TRBJ1-1,TRBV19,TRBD1,NA
TGTGCCAGCAGTTACTCACAGGGAGAGTCCTACAATGAGCAGTTCTTC,CASSYSQGESYNEQFF,TRBJ2-1,TRBV6-5,NA,NA
TGTGCCAGCAGATACAGGGAGGGTGCGGAGACCCAGTACTTC,CASRYREGAETQYF,TRBJ2-5,TRBV5-8,NA,NA
TGTGCCAGCAGCTTGGCCGGGAGCAGGGCTGGGGCCAACGTCCTGACTTTC,CASSLAGSRAGANVLTF,TRBJ2-6,TRBV5-6,NA,NA
TGCAGCGTCCTTCTCCCGCTCTACACCGGGGAGCTGTTTTTT,CSVLLPLYTGELFF,TRBJ2-2,TRBV29-1,NA,NA
TGTGCCAGCAGCTTGAACGGGAACAGGGTCACTGAAGCTTTCTTT,CASSLNGNRVTEAFF,TRBJ1-1,TRBV7-8,NA,once
TGTGCCAGCAGCTTATCTGTGGCTGAAGCTTTCTTT,CASSLSVAEAFF,TRBJ1-1,TRBV7-9,NA,few
TGTGCCAGCAGCGGTAGACAGGGTCAGCCCCAGCATTTT,CASSGRQGQPQHF,TRBJ1-5,TRBV9,TRBD1,NA
TGTGCCAGCAGCCAATCAGGGAACACTGAAGCTTTCTTT,CASSQSGNTEAFF,TRBJ1-1,TRBV16,NA,NA
TGTGCCAGCAGCCGAAGCGGGCTTGGAAACAATGAGCAGTTCTTC,CASSRSGLGNNEQFF,TRBJ2-1,TRBV7-3,NA,NA
TGTGCCAGCAGCTTCAACAACTACTACGAGCAGTACTTC,CASSFNNYYEQYF,TRBJ2-7,TRBV5-8,NA,NA
TGTGCCAGCAGTTTGCGGGGAGGAGGTCAGCCCCAGCATTTT,CASSLRGGGQPQHF,TRBJ1-5,TRBV27,NA,NA
TGTGCCAGCAGCTCCAGGGTGTTTGGCACCGGGGAGCTGTTTTTT,CASSSRVFGTGELFF,TRBJ2-2,TRBV11-3,NA,NA
TGTGCCACCAGCAGAGCAGTGGACGCCGAAGAGACCCAGTACTTC,CATSRAVDAEETQYF,TRBJ2-5,TRBV15,NA,NA
TGTGCCAGTAGTATCAGGGCATTGAGCACCTACGAGCAGTACTTC,CASSIRALSTYEQYF,TRBJ2-7,TRBV19,NA,NA
TGTGCCAGCAGCTTAGGTGCAGGGTCCTACGAGCAGTACTTC,CASSLGAGSYEQYF,TRBJ2-7,TRBV11-2,NA,once
TGTGCCACCAGCAAACTTACCGGGACCCGGGACGACAATGAGCAGTTCTTC,CATSKLTGTRDDNEQFF,TRBJ2-1,TRBV15,NA,NA
TGTGCCAGCCAAACTTTGGACAGCAGCACAGATACGCAGTATTTT,CASQTLDSSTDTQYF,TRBJ2-3,TRBV27,NA,NA
TGTGCCAGCAGTCCGAATCAGCCCCAGCATTTT,CASSPNQPQHF,TRBJ1-5,TRBV28,NA,NA
TGTGCCAGCAGCCCTGGGACACCAAAAGAGACCCAGTACTTC,CASSPGTPKETQYF,TRBJ2-5,TRBV9,NA,NA
TGCGCCAGCAGCCGGGGCGGGCTAGCGGACAATGAGCAGTTCTTC,CASSRGGLADNEQFF,TRBJ2-1,TRBV5-1,TRBD2,NA